Below are 14 T cell receptor beta chains sequenced from a single sample in a study of response to subunit inactivated influenza vaccine. From the RT-PCR reads, TCRdb called clonotypes with MiXCR, one entry per CDR3 protein. The sample gives about 480,000 distinct CDR3 sequences, roughly 9.7% of which show up once; about an eighth is in the top ten. The sample consisted of PBMCs from blood, taken roughly 47 days after vaccination. These receptor sequences come from a man between 50 and 59 years old who received an inactivated influenza vaccine.

This sequence joins TRBV7-6 and TRBJ1-2, with D possibly TRBD1 on 5 matching bases. CDR1 is SGHVS, CDR2 FNYEAQ, per germline. V was cut by 5 bases and J by 6 bases, with 19 bases left in between. The CDR3 extends over 15 amino acids. Here the CDR3 DNA reads TGTGCCAGCAGCAAAGGCGGCAGGGAAAGGAATGGCTACACCTTC. Its protein product is CASSKGGRERNGYTF.

This clonotype occurred a few times. The chain uses TRBV5-1 and TRBJ1-4; D remains unclear. Germline CDR1 and CDR2: SGHRS and YFSETQ. With 4 bases removed from V and 8 bases from J, the gap between germline ends came to 18 bases. The CDR3 has 15 residues. The DNA for the CDR3 is TGCGCCAGCAGCCCCGGAAGGGCCAAACTCGAAAAACTGTTTTTT. Translation gives CASSPGRAKLEKLFF.

J is TRBJ2-5 and V is TRBV14; TRBD1 matches 9 bases. The CDR3 consists of 16 residues. Germline CDR1 reads SGHDN; CDR2 reads FVKESK. V dropped 2 bases and J dropped 1; count of bases not matched to a gene: 5. This chain's CDR3 is CASSQYGTGTQETQYF. The CDR3 coding sequence is TGTGCCAGCAGCCAATATGGGACAGGGACCCAAGAGACCCAGTACTTC.

The chain joins TRBV20-1 to TRBJ2-5; TRBD2 matches at 11 bases. The germline gives CDR1 DFQATT, CDR2 SNEGSKA (reference sequence). The CDR3 covers 15 residues. J was trimmed by 4 bases and V by 2 bases; bases with no gene match: 6. CDR3 sequence reads: CSARTSGSAVETQYF. CDR3 DNA sequence: TGCAGTGCTAGAACTAGCGGGAGCGCGGTAGAGACCCAGTACTTC.

The sample holds one count of this clonotype. The rearrangement links TRBV7-9 to TRBJ2-1, with D possibly TRBD2 on 6 matching bases. Trimming cost V 7 bases and J 0 bases, with 13 bases left between them. This CDR3 is 15 amino acids long. The V gene's germline CDR1 is SEHNR and CDR2 FQNEAQ (reference sequence). CDR3 coding DNA: TGTGCCAGCACCCGGGACTTACGCTCCTACAATGAGCAGTTCTTC. It is translated as CASTRDLRSYNEQFF.

This clonotype was seen many times. The V gene is TRBV6-5, the J gene TRBJ2-3; possible D gene TRBD2, 6 bases. The V and J ends lost 0 bases and 3 bases respectively, with 13 bases between them. The germline V gene encodes CDR1 MNHEY and CDR2 SVGAGI. The CDR3 consists of 16 residues. The CDR3 spells CASSYSTGVKTDTQYF. CDR3 DNA sequence: TGTGCCAGCAGTTACTCGACGGGGGTAAAGACAGATACGCAGTATTTT.

This clonotype has just a few counts. The chain carries TRBV29-1 and TRBJ2-1; 12 positions agree with TRBD2. Germline V lookup: CDR1 SQVTM, CDR2 ANQGSEA. The V segment lost 3 bases and the J segment 8 bases; nucleotides outside the gene matches: 5. This CDR3 spans 14 amino acids. CDR3 in amino acids: CSVEASGRAHEQFF. CDR3 DNA: TGCAGCGTTGAGGCTAGCGGGAGGGCCCATGAGCAGTTCTTC.

This clonotype was recorded a few times. The J gene is TRBJ2-5, the V gene TRBV7-9; D unresolved. This CDR3 spans 13 amino acids. Trimming removed 4 bases at V and 2 bases at J, with 8 bases between. Germline V gives CDR1 SEHNR, CDR2 FQNEAQ (reference sequence). CDR3 sequence: CASSSRAQETQYF. The CDR3 DNA reads TGTGCCAGCAGCTCAAGGGCGCAAGAGACCCAGTACTTC.

In this sample, this clonotype turned up a few times. The V call is TRBV11-1, the J call TRBJ1-2; 9 bases agree with TRBD1. V lost 5 bases to trimming and J lost 8 bases; unmatched junction nucleotides: 21. The CDR3 covers 18 residues. Germline values: CDR1 SGHAT, CDR2 FQDESV (reference sequence). CDR3 in amino acids: CASSRFTGTGKGSGGYTF. CDR3 DNA sequence: TGTGCCAGCAGCAGATTTACCGGGACAGGGAAGGGTTCGGGAGGCTACACCTTC.

V and J are TRBV3-1 and TRBJ1-3, with 7 bases lining up with TRBD1. V lost 4 bases to trimming and J lost 5 bases; unmatched junction nucleotides: 11. The CDR3 spans 16 residues. The germline gives CDR1 LGHDT, CDR2 YNNKEL (reference sequence). In DNA, the CDR3 is TGTGCCAGCAGCCCCCGGGAGGGGGCCAGGAGAAACACCATATATTTT. This sequence encodes CASSPREGARRNTIYF.

This clonotype turned up a few times. The chain joins TRBV5-1 to TRBJ1-6; D ambiguous. V was shortened by 0 bases and J by 5 bases, with 9 bases between the two germline ends. The CDR3 is 15 amino acids. Germline V gene data show CDR1 as SGHRS and CDR2 as YFSETQ. The CDR3 sequence is CASSLGAGNNSPLHF. Written as DNA, the CDR3 is TGCGCCAGCAGCTTGGGGGCCGGAAATAATTCACCCCTCCACTTT.

This clonotype turned up a few times. The chain is built from TRBV5-1 and TRBJ2-4; a weak D match, TRBD1 (5 bases). Germline loops: CDR1 SGHRS, CDR2 YFSETQ. V was pared by 4 bases and J by 13 bases, with 12 bases between. The CDR3 spans 11 residues. The CDR3 reads CASSASGQQYF. CDR3 in DNA: TGCGCCAGCAGCGCCTCCGGACAACAGTACTTC.

This chain links TRBV20-1 with TRBJ2-2, with D tentatively TRBD1 (6 bases). The CDR3 has 14 residues. Trimming cost V 0 bases and J 3 bases, with 8 bases left between them. CDR1 and CDR2 from the germline V gene are DFQATT and SNEGSKA (reference sequence). The CDR3 DNA is TGCAGTGCTAGAGAGGACAGTTACACCGGGGAGCTGTTTTTT. Residues: CSAREDSYTGELFF.

This clonotype appeared a single time. This chain links TRBV7-2 with TRBJ2-7; D gene unclear. The length of the CDR3 is 12 residues. V lost 5 bases to trimming and J lost 4 bases, with 9 bases between them. CDR1 SGHTA and CDR2 FQGNSA come from the germline V gene. The CDR3 DNA is TGTGCCAGCAGCGTCGCGAGATACGAGCAGTACTTC. The encoded protein is CASSVARYEQYF.